The clone carrying this T cell receptor (beta chain) was recorded a few times. Its antigen remains unknown. These data belong to a study of T cells in Graves' hyperthyroidism and ophthalmopathy. Study-level findings and limits: Stable hyperthyroidism was separated from ophthalmopathy by a model based on 13 V-J features. The majority of expanded thyroid clonotypes above 0.001 also appeared in blood. Ophthalmopathy, which appeared later, was predicted by the model a median about 6 months before onset.

No progression to ophthalmopathy during 18 months of follow-up defined stable disease. CDR1 SEHNR and CDR2 FQNEAQ come from the germline V gene (reference sequence). This CDR3 comprises 18 residues. J was trimmed by 0 bases and V by 6 bases; bases with no gene match: 12. Regions amplified from RNA transcripts were the TCR beta CDR3 regions. The study used the HTBI primer set for a first-round RT-PCR of the TCR CDR3. Using its own MiXCR run on the multiplex PCR reads, TCRdb lists one record per CDR3 protein. The data show about 380,000 distinct CDR3 sequences, 14% seen once. The chain uses TRBV7-9 and TRBJ2-1; the match to TRBD2 covers 9 bases. Sequenced sample: blood. The sequence was obtained from a woman aged 60-75 years with Graves' hyperthyroidism. Written as DNA, the CDR3 is TGTGCCAGCAGGCACACCGCTAGCGGGACGAGCTCCTACAATGAGCAGTTCTTC. Amino acids: CASRHTASGTSSYNEQFF.